The clone carrying this T cell receptor (beta chain) has a count of ten or more. This sample is drawn from a study of neurological immune-mediated disorders. Unmatched junction bases numbered 17, after V lost 8 bases and J lost 7 bases. Germline values: CDR1 SGHTA, CDR2 FQGNSA. The CDR3 loop spans 16 amino acids. Each TCR transcript was tagged with a 10-nucleotide random UMI during 5'RACE. Over 160 million TCR-beta sequences, together covering 15-18 subjects, were produced by every individual sequencing run that was carried out. TCRdb reprocessed the 5' RACE reads via MiXCR and lists one record per CDR3 protein. The top ten clones hold 1.5% to 2% of a sample with 80,000 or so distinct CDR3 sequences, around 9.9% of them seen once. It was blood bank volunteers in Maryland, USA who made up the healthy controls. A total of 2 million PBMCs stored at -80 degrees C provided the unsorted libraries.

The source is a man aged 50 to 60 in good health. The material sequenced was PBMCs. This chain joins TRBV7-2 and TRBJ2-1; 7 nucleotides align to TRBD1. This CDR3 is CASLRERQGGGNEQFF. The CDR3 region has the DNA TGTGCCAGCTTACGAGAAAGACAGGGTGGGGGAAATGAGCAGTTCTTC. Full variable domain (remainder filled in from reference TRBV7-2 and TRBJ2-1): GAGVSQSPSNKVTEKGKDVELRCDPISGHTALYWYRQSLGQGLEFLIYFQGNSAPDKSGLPSDRFSAERTGGSVSTLTIQRTQQEDSAVYLCASLRERQGGGNEQFFGPGTRLTVL.